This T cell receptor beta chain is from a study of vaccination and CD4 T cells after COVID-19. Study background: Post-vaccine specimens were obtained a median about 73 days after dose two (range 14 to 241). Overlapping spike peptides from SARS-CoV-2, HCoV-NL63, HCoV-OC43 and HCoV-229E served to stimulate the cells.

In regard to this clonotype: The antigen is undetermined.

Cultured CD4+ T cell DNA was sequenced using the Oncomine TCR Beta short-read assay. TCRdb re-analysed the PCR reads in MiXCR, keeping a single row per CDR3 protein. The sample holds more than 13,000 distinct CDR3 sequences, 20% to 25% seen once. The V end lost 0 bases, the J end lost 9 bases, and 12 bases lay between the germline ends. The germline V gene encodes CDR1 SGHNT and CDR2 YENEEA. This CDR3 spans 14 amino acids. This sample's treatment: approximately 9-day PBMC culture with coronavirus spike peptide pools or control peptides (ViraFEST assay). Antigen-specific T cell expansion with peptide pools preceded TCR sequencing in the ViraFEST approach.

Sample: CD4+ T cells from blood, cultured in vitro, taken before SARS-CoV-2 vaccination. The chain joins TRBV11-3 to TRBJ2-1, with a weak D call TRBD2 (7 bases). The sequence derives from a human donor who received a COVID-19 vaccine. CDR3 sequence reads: CASSLEGGATEQFF. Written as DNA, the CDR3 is TGTGCCAGCAGCTTAGAGGGGGGGGCGACTGAGCAGTTCTTC. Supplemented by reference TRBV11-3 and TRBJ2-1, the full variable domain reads EAGVVQSPRYKIIEKKQPVAFWCNPISGHNTLYWYLQNLGQGPELLIRYENEEAVDDSQLPKDRFSAERLKGVDSTLKIQPAELGDSAVYLCASSLEGGATEQFFGPGTRLTVL.